Included here is one TCR beta chain sequence, with context. Its cognate antigen is unknown. This sample stems from a study of graft-versus-host responses after intestinal transplantation. On the study more broadly: Anti-thymocyte globulin induction was given to all recipients, followed by tacrolimus and steroids for around three years.

Clones were read by immunoSEQ multiplex PCR, and TCRdb kept only the in-frame ones, dropping some. The sample lists about 94,000 clones; roughly 91% were seen once. The CDR3 extends over 15 amino acids. Per germline, CDR1 LNHDA and CDR2 SQIVND (reference sequence). Losses at the gene ends were 1 base for V and 0 bases for J; bases not matched to a gene: 0. Study-level findings and limits: In recipient marrow, GvH clones were found, and some appeared first in ileum or blood. Where graft-donor T cell macrochimerism was present, patients had high graft-versus-host to host-versus-graft clonal ratios in allografts. Early post-transplant HvG declines tracked with peak circulating GvH clone levels.

This rearrangement joins TRBV19 to TRBJ1-3; TRBD1 aligns across 7 bases. This clonotype originated in a human donor who received an intestinal transplant. The specimen comprised unstimulated CD8+ T cells sorted from spleen or lymph node cells, sampled before intestinal transplant. CDR3 DNA sequence: TGTGCCAGTAGTATAGGGGACAGCTCTGGAAACACCATATATTTT. It codes for CASSIGDSSGNTIYF.